These 30 T cell receptor beta chains came from one sample sequenced in a study of blood T cells in healthy people across ages. Next came a second PCR, run for roughly 6 to 11 cycles, which used a sample-barcoded 5' primer along with a J-beta primer mix. TCRdb used MiXCR to reprocess the 5' RACE reads, holding one entry per CDR3 protein. The data show 800,000 to 950,000 distinct CDR3 sequences, with around 48% seen just once and roughly 12% held by the top ten. Sequenced sample: blood. These receptors came from a man aged 30 to 45 in good health.

The chain uses TRBV10-3 and TRBJ2-5; weak D call: TRBD2 (5 bases). From germline, CDR1 is ENHRY and CDR2 SYGVKD. The CDR3 has 14 amino acids. V was cut by 6 bases and J by 7 bases, with 18 bases left in between. CDR3 bases: TGTGCCATCAGGCAGGACGGGGATCTAGTGACCCAGTACTTC. It specifies CAIRQDGDLVTQYF.

This chain uses TRBV6-6 with TRBJ2-7; TRBD1 matches at 7 bases. The trim removed 2 bases at V and 5 bases at J, leaving 12 bases unmatched. This CDR3 comprises 16 residues. The germline CDR1 and CDR2 sequences are MNHNY and SVGAGI (reference sequence). CDR3 amino acids: CASSYETGTGIHEQYF. In nucleotides, the CDR3 is TGTGCCAGCAGTTACGAGACAGGGACCGGGATACACGAGCAGTACTTC.

This clonotype was counted a few times. The V call is TRBV6-5, the J call TRBJ1-2, with TRBD1 identical over 7 bases. CDR1 is MNHEY, CDR2 SVGAGI, per germline. The CDR3 runs 15 residues. With 0 bases clipped from V and 8 bases from J, the junction kept 9 bases outside the gene matches. The CDR3 nucleotides are TGTGCCAGCAGTTACTCGAATAAGGGGGCGGTCGGCTACACCTTC. Protein sequence: CASSYSNKGAVGYTF.

CDR3 sequence reads: CASSPRRTDTQYF. CDR3 nucleotides: TGTGCCAGCAGTCCCCGTAGGACAGATACGCAGTATTTT. The chain has TRBV12-3 or TRBV12-4 and TRBJ2-3; D is uncertain. V lost 5 bases and J lost 3, with 9 bases in between. The CDR3 covers 13 residues.

The genes are TRBV20-1 and TRBJ2-5; 15 nucleotides align to TRBD2. J was trimmed by 4 bases and V by 6 bases; bases with no gene match: 6. Germline CDR1 and CDR2: DFQATT and SNEGSKA (reference sequence). This CDR3 is 15 amino acids long. The CDR3 DNA follows: TGCAGTGCAAAGGGACTAGCGGGGGGTGGAGAGACCCAGTACTTC. Its protein product is CSAKGLAGGGETQYF.

This clonotype was counted a few times. This sequence joins TRBV12-3 or TRBV12-4 and TRBJ1-4; D might be TRBD1 (6 bases). The germline V and J ends were trimmed by 4 bases and 5 bases, with 14 bases remaining between them. CDR3 length equals 15 residues. CDR3 DNA: TGTGCCAGCAGTTATACAGGAGGGGGGAATGAAAAACTGTTTTTT. This gives the protein CASSYTGGGNEKLFF.

CDR3 sequence reads: CASSQFFAQGAYEQYF. The CDR3 bases are TGCGCCAGCAGCCAATTTTTTGCGCAGGGAGCCTACGAGCAGTACTTC. The chain links TRBV4-1 to TRBJ2-7; possibly TRBD1 or TRBD2 for D (5 bases each). CDR1 and CDR2 from the germline V gene are MGHRA and YSYEKL. This CDR3 has 16 residues. V shed 2 bases and J shed 2 bases, with 16 bases lying between them.

This clonotype appeared many times. This sequence joins TRBV4-1 and TRBJ2-3, with D perhaps TRBD1 (5 bases). Germline CDR1 and CDR2: MGHRA and YSYEKL. This CDR3 is 14 amino acids long. With 3 bases removed from V and 4 bases from J, the gap between germline ends came to 11 bases. The chain's CDR3 is CASSQTETADTQYF. The CDR3 region has the DNA TGCGCCAGCAGCCAGACAGAGACGGCAGATACGCAGTATTTT.

The rearrangement joins TRBV10-3 to TRBJ2-1; 7 positions match TRBD1. The junction had 8 bases not matched to a gene; V was cut back by 6 bases and J by 12 bases. CDR3 length: 12 residues. Looked up from germline, CDR1 is ENHRY and CDR2 is SYGVKD. The CDR3 loop is CAIRSTGAGQFF. The CDR3 bases are TGTGCCATCAGGTCTACAGGGGCCGGGCAGTTCTTC.

A word on this clonotype: Just one base apart from a much larger clone, this may be a read error. The CDR3 ends on some other residue instead of the conserved phenylalanine or tryptophan, so this is likely a read error. The V and J genes are TRBV4-2 and TRBJ2-7; TRBD2 agrees at 11 bases. V trimming: 4 bases; J trimming: 7 bases; junction bases outside the gene matches: 6. The CDR3 length is 14 residues. Germline loops: CDR1 LGHNA, CDR2 YNFKEQ. CDR3 region: CASSPTSGGFEQYL. The CDR3 bases are TGTGCCAGCAGCCCCACTAGCGGGGGTTTTGAGCAGTACTTA.

The sample holds a few counts of this clonotype. This sequence joins TRBV5-1 and TRBJ2-1; 8 bases line up with TRBD2. V trimming: 7 bases; J trimming: 2 bases; junction bases outside the gene matches: 5. The CDR3 totals 14 residues. The germline V gene has CDR1 SGHRS and CDR2 YFSETQ. CDR3 in amino acids: CASLAGPAYNEQFF. The CDR3 DNA sequence: TGCGCCAGCCTAGCGGGCCCGGCCTACAATGAGCAGTTCTTC.

The rearrangement joins TRBV13 to TRBJ2-3; maybe TRBD1 (5 bases). The V and J ends lost 5 bases and 0 bases respectively, with 12 bases between them. This CDR3 comprises 15 residues. Looked up from germline, CDR1 is PRHDT and CDR2 is FYEKMQ (reference sequence). The CDR3 sequence is CASSPDRFSTDTQYF. The CDR3 DNA is TGTGCCAGCAGCCCCGACAGATTTAGCACAGATACGCAGTATTTT.

This clonotype has only a few counts. V and J are TRBV4-3 and TRBJ1-6; 9 bases fit TRBD1. Germline lookup yields CDR1 LGHNA and CDR2 YSLEER. The CDR3 loop spans 17 amino acids. Trimming at V came to 0 bases and at J to 9 bases, leaving 9 bases not matched to a gene. The CDR3 loop reads CASSQDLLGTGFSPLHF. The DNA of the CDR3 is TGCGCCAGCAGCCAAGATCTTTTGGGGACAGGGTTTTCACCCCTCCACTTT.

The chain carries TRBV11-1 and TRBJ2-1, with no clear D. Germline-derived CDR1 and CDR2 are SGHAT and FQDESV (reference sequence). This CDR3 has 14 residues. With 1 base removed from V and 7 bases from J, the gap between germline ends came to 11 bases. The CDR3 DNA reads TGTGCCAGCAGCTTAGGGCGACTTGGAAATGAGCAGTTCTTC. Amino acid sequence: CASSLGRLGNEQFF.

For this clonotype: It may be a read error: a sequence one base away is much more abundant. The chain employs TRBV29-1 and TRBJ2-4; weak D call: TRBD2 (5 bases). This CDR3 region has 14 residues. Germline V gives CDR1 SQVTM, CDR2 ANQGSEA. This chain's CDR3 is CSVVRMGAENIQYF. The CDR3 DNA is TGCAGCGTTGTCCGGATGGGAGCCGAAAACATTCAGTACTTC.

This chain links TRBV20-1 with TRBJ2-4; 7 bases fit TRBD2. The CDR3 loop spans 16 amino acids. The germline V gene encodes CDR1 DFQATT and CDR2 SNEGSKA (reference sequence). Trimming removed 6 bases from V and 3 bases from J; junction bases left unmatched: 14. The CDR3 loop reads CSAPRPGGMVKNIQYF. The CDR3 region has the DNA TGCAGTGCCCCCAGGCCGGGAGGAATGGTCAAAAACATTCAGTACTTC.

CDR3 sequence: CASRQVQGTWYEQYF. The CDR3 coding sequence is TGCGCCAGCAGACAGGTACAGGGAACGTGGTACGAGCAGTACTTC. The rearrangement uses TRBV5-1 and TRBJ2-7; maybe TRBD1 (6 bases). Germline CDR1 reads SGHRS; CDR2 reads YFSETQ. Trimming took off 5 bases at V and 4 bases at J, with 19 bases between the two ends. The CDR3 runs to 15 residues.

CDR3 in DNA: TGTGCCAGCAGCCAAGGCTCGGTGGGCAACTACGAGCAGTACTTC. This codes for CASSQGSVGNYEQYF. V gene TRBV3-1 combines with J gene TRBJ2-7; D is unclear. Germline CDR1 LGHDT, CDR2 YNNKEL (reference sequence). Between the trimmed V and J ends, which lost 1 base and 3 bases, there was a span of 13 bases. This CDR3 contains 15 residues.

The J gene is TRBJ2-3, the V gene TRBV20-1, with 13 bases matching TRBD2. The length of the CDR3 is 15 residues. CDR1 is DFQATT and CDR2 is SNEGSKA in the germline V gene (reference sequence). V shed 5 bases and J 4 bases; nucleotides not matched to a gene: 6. The CDR3 spells CSAFRLAGGSDTQYF. Here the CDR3 DNA reads TGCAGTGCTTTCCGACTAGCGGGGGGCTCAGATACGCAGTATTTT.

This clonotype occurred many times. The chain uses TRBV2 and TRBJ2-4, with 9 bases lining up with TRBD1. CDR1 and CDR2 (germline): SNHLY, FYNNEI. CDR3 length: 15 amino acids. V lost 3 bases to trimming and J lost 9 bases; unmatched junction nucleotides: 9. Here the CDR3 DNA reads TGTGCCAGCAGTGAGAGGACAGGGGACGGAGGCATTCAGTACTTC. Its translation is CASSERTGDGGIQYF.

This clonotype was detected a few times. The rearrangement uses TRBV29-1 and TRBJ2-5; tentative D call: TRBD1 (6 bases). Trimming left V 5 bases short and J 3 bases short, with 16 bases between. CDR3 length: 14 residues. Germline values: CDR1 SQVTM, CDR2 ANQGSEA. CDR3 protein: CSVYGQLGEETQYF. CDR3 sequence (DNA): TGCAGCGTTTATGGACAGTTGGGAGAAGAGACCCAGTACTTC.

This chain uses TRBV5-5 with TRBJ1-4; D not certain. In germline, CDR1 is SGHKS, CDR2 YYEKEE (reference sequence). The V end lost 0 bases, the J end lost 0 bases, and 12 bases lay between the germline ends. The CDR3 is 17 amino acids. CDR3: CASSLDTDDSTNEKLFF. The DNA for the CDR3 is TGTGCCAGCAGCTTGGATACGGACGACTCAACTAATGAAAAACTGTTTTTT.

This chain joins TRBV3-1 and TRBJ2-7; D may correspond to TRBD1 or TRBD2 (6 bases each). The end of the DNA fits TRBJ2-5 better, so the J call may be wrong. The germline CDR1 and CDR2 sequences are LGHDT and YNNKEL (reference sequence). This CDR3 contains 15 residues. The CDR3 loop reads CASSQSTGAQETQYF. The CDR3 nucleotides are TGTGCCAGCAGCCAATCTACGGGGGCTCAAGAGACCCAGTACTTC.

This chain joins TRBV6-5 and TRBJ1-6; 8 positions agree with TRBD1. The V and J ends lost 5 bases and 10 bases, in that order; junction bases with no gene match: 7. Germline assignment: CDR1 MNHEY and CDR2 SVGAGI. This CDR3 has 14 residues. CDR3 nucleotides: TGTGCCAGCAGTACGGACAGGGTGGGATCACCCCTCCACTTT. Amino acid sequence: CASSTDRVGSPLHF.

There are a few counts of this clonotype. CDR3 loop: CASSPTSGGAYNEQFF. For the CDR3, the DNA is TGTGCCAGCAGCCCGACTAGCGGGGGGGCTTACAATGAGCAGTTCTTC. This chain joins TRBV12-3 or TRBV12-4 and TRBJ2-1; 14 nucleotides agree with TRBD2. The CDR3 covers 16 residues. Trimming removed 6 bases from V and 4 bases from J; junction bases left unmatched: 5.

As DNA, the CDR3 is TGCGCCAGCAGCCAAGCGACTAGCGGGGGGGCTGTAGATACGCAGTATTTT. Its translation is CASSQATSGGAVDTQYF. This rearrangement joins TRBV4-1 to TRBJ2-3; 14 positions agree with TRBD2. Germline CDR1 reads MGHRA; CDR2 reads YSYEKL. V was clipped by 1 base and J by 5 bases; unmatched bases: 5. The CDR3 covers 17 residues.

This clonotype was seen only a few times. The CDR3 DNA follows: TGTGCCAGCAGCCCCCGCCCGGGGGCAAGGTACGAGCAGTACTTC. As protein: CASSPRPGARYEQYF. The rearrangement uses TRBV13 and TRBJ2-7; D is perhaps TRBD1 or TRBD2 (6 bases each). Trimming cost V 5 bases and J 4 bases, with 18 bases left between them. This CDR3 has 15 amino acids. Per germline, CDR1 PRHDT and CDR2 FYEKMQ (reference sequence).

This clonotype was observed a few times. J is TRBJ2-7 and V is TRBV20-1; D is perhaps TRBD1 (5 bases). Looked up from germline, CDR1 is DFQATT and CDR2 is SNEGSKA (reference sequence). Trimming left V 0 bases short and J 0 bases short, with 12 bases between. There are 15 residues in the CDR3. Here the CDR3 reads CSARDPDRGSYEQYF. Here the CDR3 DNA reads TGCAGTGCTAGAGATCCCGACAGAGGCTCCTACGAGCAGTACTTC.

The genes are TRBV28 and TRBJ1-3; D not resolved. This CDR3 has 13 residues. Germline V gives CDR1 MDHEN, CDR2 SYDVKM. The ends were cut back, 4 bases at V and 0 bases at J, with 4 bases in the middle. The CDR3: CASSSSSGNTIYF. CDR3 bases: TGTGCCAGCAGTTCTAGCTCTGGAAACACCATATATTTT. Filled out from reference TRBV28 and TRBJ1-3, the complete variable domain reads DVKVTQSSRYLVKRTGEKVFLECVQDMDHENMFWYRQDPGLGLRLIYFSYDVKMKEKGDIPEGYSVSREKKERFSLILESASTNQTSMYLCASSSSSGNTIYFGEGSWLTVV.

The V gene is TRBV24-1, the J gene TRBJ2-5; 9 bases fit TRBD2. V was pared by 4 bases and J by 1 base, with 3 bases of the junction left unmatched. Per germline, CDR1 KGHDR and CDR2 SFDVKD. CDR3 length: 15 residues. The CDR3 protein is CATSEQTSGQETQYF. For the CDR3, the DNA is TGTGCCACCAGTGAGCAGACTAGCGGCCAAGAGACCCAGTACTTC.